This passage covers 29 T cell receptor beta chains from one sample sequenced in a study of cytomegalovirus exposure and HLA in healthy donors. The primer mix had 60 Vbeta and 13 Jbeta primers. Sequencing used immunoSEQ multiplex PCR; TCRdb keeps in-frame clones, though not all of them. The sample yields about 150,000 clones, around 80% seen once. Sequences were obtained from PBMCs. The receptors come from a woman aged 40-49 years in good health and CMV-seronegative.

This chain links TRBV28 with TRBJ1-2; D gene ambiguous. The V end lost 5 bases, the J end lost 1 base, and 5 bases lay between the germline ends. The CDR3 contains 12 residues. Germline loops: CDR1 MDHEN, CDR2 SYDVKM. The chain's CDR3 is CASSTINYGYTF. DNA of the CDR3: TGTGCCAGCAGTACAATTAACTATGGCTACACCTTC.

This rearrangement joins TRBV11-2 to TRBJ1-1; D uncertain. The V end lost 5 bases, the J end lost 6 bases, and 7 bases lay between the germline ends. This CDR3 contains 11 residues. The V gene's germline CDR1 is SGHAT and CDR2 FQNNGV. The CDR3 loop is CASSREPEAFF. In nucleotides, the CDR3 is TGTGCCAGCAGCAGAGAGCCTGAAGCTTTCTTT.

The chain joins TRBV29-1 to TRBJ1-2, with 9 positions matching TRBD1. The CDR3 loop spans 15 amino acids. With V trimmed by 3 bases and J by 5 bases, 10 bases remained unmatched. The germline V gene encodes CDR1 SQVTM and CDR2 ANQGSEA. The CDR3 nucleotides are TGCAGCGTTGATAATCTGGGACAGGGAAAATATGGCTACACCTTC. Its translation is CSVDNLGQGKYGYTF.

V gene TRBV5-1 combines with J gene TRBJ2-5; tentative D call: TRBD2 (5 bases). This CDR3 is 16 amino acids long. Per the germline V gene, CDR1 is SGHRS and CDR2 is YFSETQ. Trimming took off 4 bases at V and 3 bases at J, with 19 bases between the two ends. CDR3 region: CASSVSGRGLEETQYF. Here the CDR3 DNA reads TGCGCCAGCAGCGTATCTGGGCGAGGGTTAGAAGAGACCCAGTACTTC.

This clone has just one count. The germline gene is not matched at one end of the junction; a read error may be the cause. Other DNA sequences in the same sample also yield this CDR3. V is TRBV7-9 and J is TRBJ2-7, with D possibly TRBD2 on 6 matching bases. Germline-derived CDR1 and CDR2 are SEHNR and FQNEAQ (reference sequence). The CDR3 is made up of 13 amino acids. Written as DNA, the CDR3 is TGTGCCAGCACCCTCGCTGGGGGGAGTGCGCAGTACTTT. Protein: CASTLAGGSAQYF.

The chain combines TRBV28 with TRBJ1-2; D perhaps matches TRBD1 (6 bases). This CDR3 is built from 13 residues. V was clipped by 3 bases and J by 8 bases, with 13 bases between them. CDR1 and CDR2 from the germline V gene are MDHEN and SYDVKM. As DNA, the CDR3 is TGTGCCAGCAGTTTTGGGGGCGCGGAAGGCTACACCTTC. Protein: CASSFGGAEGYTF.

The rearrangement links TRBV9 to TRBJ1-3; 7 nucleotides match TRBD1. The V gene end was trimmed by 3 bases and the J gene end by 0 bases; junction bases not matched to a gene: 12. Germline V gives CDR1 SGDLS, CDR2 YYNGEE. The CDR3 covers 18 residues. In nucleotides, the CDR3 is TGTGCCAGCAGCGACCGAAGGAGGGGGGACAGCTCTGGAAACACCATATATTTT. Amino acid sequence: CASSDRRRGDSSGNTIYF.

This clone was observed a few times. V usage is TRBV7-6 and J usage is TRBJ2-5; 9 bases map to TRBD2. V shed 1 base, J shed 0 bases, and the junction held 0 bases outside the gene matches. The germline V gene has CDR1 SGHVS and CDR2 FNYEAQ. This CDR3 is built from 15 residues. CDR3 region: CASSLGTSDQETQYF. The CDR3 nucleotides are TGTGCCAGCAGCTTAGGGACTAGCGACCAAGAGACCCAGTACTTC.

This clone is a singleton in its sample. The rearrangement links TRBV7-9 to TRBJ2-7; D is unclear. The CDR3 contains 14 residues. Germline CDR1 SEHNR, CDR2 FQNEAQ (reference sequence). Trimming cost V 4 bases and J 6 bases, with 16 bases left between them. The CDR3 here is CASSSRMAASEQYF. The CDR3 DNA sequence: TGTGCCAGCAGCTCCCGCATGGCAGCGAGCGAGCAGTACTTC. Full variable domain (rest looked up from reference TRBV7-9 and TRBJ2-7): DTGVSQNPRHKITKRGQNVTFRCDPISEHNRLYWYRQTLGQGPEFLTYFQNEAQLEKSRLLSDRFSAERPKGSFSTLEIQRTEQGDSAMYLCASSSRMAASEQYFGPGTRLTVT.

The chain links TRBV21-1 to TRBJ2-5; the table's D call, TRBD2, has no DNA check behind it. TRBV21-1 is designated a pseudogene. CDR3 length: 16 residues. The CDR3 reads CASRIDLRRNQETQYF. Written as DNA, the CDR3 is TGTGCCAGCAGAATCGACCTCCGGAGGAACCAAGAGACCCAGTACTTC.

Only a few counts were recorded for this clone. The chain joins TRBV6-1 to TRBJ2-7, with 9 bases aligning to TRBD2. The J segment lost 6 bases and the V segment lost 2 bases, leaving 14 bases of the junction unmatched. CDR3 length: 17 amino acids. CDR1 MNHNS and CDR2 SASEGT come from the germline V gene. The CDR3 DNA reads TGTGCCAGCAGTGAATTGTCAGGGAGCGGGGGGCTTTCCGAGCAGTACTTC. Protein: CASSELSGSGGLSEQYF.

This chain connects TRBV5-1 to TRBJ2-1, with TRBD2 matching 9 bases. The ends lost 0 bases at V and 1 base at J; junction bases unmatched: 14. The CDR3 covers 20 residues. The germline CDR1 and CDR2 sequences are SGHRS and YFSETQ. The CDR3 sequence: CASSLAGGGASITSYNEQFF. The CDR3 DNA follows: TGCGCCAGCAGCTTGGCCGGCGGGGGGGCCTCAATCACATCCTACAATGAGCAGTTCTTC.

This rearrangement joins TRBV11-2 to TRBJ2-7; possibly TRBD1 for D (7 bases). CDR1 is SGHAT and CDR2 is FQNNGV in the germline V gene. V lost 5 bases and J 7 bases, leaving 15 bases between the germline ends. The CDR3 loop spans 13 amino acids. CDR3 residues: CASSTGGGVEQYF. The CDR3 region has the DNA TGTGCCAGCAGCACCGGAGGGGGCGTTGAGCAGTACTTC.

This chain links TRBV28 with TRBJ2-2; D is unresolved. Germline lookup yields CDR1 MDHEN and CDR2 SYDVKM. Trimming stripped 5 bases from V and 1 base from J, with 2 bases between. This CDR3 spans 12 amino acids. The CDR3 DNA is TGTGCCAGCAGTCTGAACACCGGGGAGCTGTTTTTT. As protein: CASSLNTGELFF.

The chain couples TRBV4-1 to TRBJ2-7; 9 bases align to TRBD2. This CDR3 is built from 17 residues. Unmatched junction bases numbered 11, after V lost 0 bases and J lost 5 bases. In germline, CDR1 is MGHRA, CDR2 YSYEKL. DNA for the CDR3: TGCGCCAGCAGCCAAGAAACGGCTAGCGGGATCTTGAACGAGCAGTACTTC. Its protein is CASSQETASGILNEQYF.

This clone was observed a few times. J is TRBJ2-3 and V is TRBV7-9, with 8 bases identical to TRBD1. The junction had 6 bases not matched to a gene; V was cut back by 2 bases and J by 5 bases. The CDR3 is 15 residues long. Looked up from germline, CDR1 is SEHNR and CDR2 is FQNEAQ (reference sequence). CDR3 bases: TGTGCCAGCAGCTTAATCAGGACAGGGAGAGATACGCAGTATTTT. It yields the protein CASSLIRTGRDTQYF.

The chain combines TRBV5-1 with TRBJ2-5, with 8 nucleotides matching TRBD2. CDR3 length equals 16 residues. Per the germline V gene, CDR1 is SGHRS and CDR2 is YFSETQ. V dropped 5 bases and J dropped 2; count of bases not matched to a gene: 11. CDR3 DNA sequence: TGCGCCAGCAGTGGGGGGGGTAGCGGGAAGCAAGAGACCCAGTACTTC. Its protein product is CASSGGGSGKQETQYF. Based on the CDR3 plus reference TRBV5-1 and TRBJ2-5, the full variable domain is KAGVTQTPRYLIKTRGQQVTLSCSPISGHRSVSWYQQTPGQGLQFLFEYFSETQRNKGNFPGRFSGRQFSNSRSEMNVSTLELGDSALYLCASSGGGSGKQETQYFGPGTRLLVL.

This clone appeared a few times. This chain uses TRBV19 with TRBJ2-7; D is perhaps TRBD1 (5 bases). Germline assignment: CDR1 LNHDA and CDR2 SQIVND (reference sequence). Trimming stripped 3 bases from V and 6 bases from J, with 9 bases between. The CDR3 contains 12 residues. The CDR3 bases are TGTGCCAGTAGTATGGGGCACCGCGAGCAGTACTTC. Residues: CASSMGHREQYF.

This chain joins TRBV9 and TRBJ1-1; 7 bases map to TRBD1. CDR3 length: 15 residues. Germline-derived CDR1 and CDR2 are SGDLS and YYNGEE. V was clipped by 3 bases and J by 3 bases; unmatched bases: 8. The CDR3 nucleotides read TGTGCCAGCAGCGAACTTGACAGGGTATACACTGAAGCTTTCTTT. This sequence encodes CASSELDRVYTEAFF.

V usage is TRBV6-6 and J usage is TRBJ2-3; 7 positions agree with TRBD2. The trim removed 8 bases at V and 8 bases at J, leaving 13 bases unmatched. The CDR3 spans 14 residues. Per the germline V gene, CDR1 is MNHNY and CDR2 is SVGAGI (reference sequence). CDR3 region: CASLSSGTSGTQYF. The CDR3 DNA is TGTGCCAGCTTATCTAGCGGTACCTCTGGTACGCAGTATTTT.

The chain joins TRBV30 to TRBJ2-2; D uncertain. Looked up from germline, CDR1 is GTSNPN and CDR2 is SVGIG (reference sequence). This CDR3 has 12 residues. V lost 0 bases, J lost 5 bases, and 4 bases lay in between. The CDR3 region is CAWSVQTGELFF. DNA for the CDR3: TGTGCCTGGAGTGTACAGACCGGGGAGCTGTTTTTT.

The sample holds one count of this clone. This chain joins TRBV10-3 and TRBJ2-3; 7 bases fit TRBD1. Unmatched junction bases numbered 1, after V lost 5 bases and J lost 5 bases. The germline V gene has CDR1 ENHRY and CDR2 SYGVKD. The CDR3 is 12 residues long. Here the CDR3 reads CAISSGGDTQYF. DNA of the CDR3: TGTGCCATCAGTTCAGGGGGAGATACGCAGTATTTT.

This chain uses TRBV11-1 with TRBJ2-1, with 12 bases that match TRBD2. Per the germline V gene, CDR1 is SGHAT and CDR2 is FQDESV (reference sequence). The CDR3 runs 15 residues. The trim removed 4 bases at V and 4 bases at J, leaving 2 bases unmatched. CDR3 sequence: CASSSGLAGYNEQFF. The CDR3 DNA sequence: TGTGCCAGCAGCTCGGGACTAGCGGGTTACAATGAGCAGTTCTTC.

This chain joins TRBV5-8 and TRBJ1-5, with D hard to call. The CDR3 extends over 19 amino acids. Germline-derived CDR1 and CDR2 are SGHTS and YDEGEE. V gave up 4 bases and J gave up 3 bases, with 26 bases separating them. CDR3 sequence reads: CASSTAVLLGRSFNQPQHF. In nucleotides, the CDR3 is TGTGCCAGCAGCACCGCCGTGTTATTGGGCAGATCTTTCAATCAGCCCCAGCATTTT.

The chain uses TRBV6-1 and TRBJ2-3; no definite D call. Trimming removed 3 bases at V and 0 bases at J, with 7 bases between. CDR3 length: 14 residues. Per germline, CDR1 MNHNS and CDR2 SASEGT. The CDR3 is CASSDQVSTDTQYF. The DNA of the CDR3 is TGTGCCAGCAGTGACCAGGTTAGCACAGATACGCAGTATTTT.

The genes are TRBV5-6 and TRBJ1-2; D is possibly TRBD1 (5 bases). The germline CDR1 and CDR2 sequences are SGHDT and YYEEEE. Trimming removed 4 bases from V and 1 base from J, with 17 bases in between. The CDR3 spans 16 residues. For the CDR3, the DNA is TGTGCCAGCAGCCTCCGCAGGGCAGTCTTTAACTATGGCTACACCTTC. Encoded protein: CASSLRRAVFNYGYTF.

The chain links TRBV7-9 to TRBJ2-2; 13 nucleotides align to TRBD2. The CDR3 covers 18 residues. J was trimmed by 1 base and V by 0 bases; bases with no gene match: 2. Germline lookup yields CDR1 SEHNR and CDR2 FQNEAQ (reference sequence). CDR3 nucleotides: TGTGCCAGCAGCTTAGCGACTAGCGGGAGGAAGAACACCGGGGAGCTGTTTTTT. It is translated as CASSLATSGRKNTGELFF.

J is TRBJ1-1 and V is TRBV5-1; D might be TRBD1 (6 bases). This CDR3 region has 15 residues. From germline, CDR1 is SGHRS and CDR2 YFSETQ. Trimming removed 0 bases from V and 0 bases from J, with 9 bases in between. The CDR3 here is CASSLAGQLNTEAFF. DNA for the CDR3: TGCGCCAGCAGCTTGGCCGGACAGTTGAACACTGAAGCTTTCTTT.

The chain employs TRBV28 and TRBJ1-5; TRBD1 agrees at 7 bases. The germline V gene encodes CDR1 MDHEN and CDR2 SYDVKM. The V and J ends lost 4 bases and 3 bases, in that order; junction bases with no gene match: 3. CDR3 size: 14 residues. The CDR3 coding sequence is TGTGCCAGCAGTTCGGGACAGTTCAATCAGCCCCAGCATTTT. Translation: CASSSGQFNQPQHF.